This entry lists 32 T cell receptor beta chains sequenced from one sample in a study of EBV T-cell therapy then PD-1 blockade in nasopharyngeal carcinoma. What these receptors recognize is not known. Regarding time point: 266 days after commencement of treatment, after nivolumab therapy. The treatment denotes: AdE1-LMPpoly-expanded autologous EBV-specific T-cell therapy followed by anti-PD-1 nivolumab. Here immunoSEQ multiplex PCR was the method, and the copy in TCRdb shows in-frame clones only, minus some. Found here are 20,000 to 25,000 clones, roughly 80% of them singletons; the top ten hold 31%. This specimen consisted of CD8+ T cells from blood, obtained at roughly day 250 from a patient whose treatment included autologous EBV-specific T cells and nivolumab. The receptors were gathered from a man aged 40-55 years with nasopharyngeal carcinoma.

The V gene is TRBV6-2 or TRBV6-3, the J gene TRBJ2-5, with D hard to call. V lost 1 base, J lost 4 bases, and 7 bases lay in between. The length of the CDR3 is 13 residues. CDR1 MNHEY and CDR2 SVGEGT come from the germline V gene. CDR3 loop: CASSYYERETQYF. CDR3 coding DNA: TGTGCCAGCAGTTACTACGAAAGAGAGACCCAGTACTTC.

This clone came up once. This chain connects TRBV7-9 to TRBJ1-6, with D possibly matching TRBD1 (5 bases). Germline V gives CDR1 SEHNR, CDR2 FQNEAQ (reference sequence). V lost 4 bases, J lost 0 bases, and 10 bases lay in between. This CDR3 comprises 16 residues. The CDR3 here is CASSSTASSYNSPLHF. CDR3 coding DNA: TGTGCCAGCAGCTCGACAGCTAGCTCCTATAATTCACCCCTCCACTTT.

The J gene is TRBJ1-1, the V gene TRBV29-1, with D uncertain. Germline values: CDR1 SQVTM, CDR2 ANQGSEA. The V gene lost 7 bases and the J gene lost 1 base, with 13 bases spanning the gap. This CDR3 comprises 13 residues. The CDR3 loop is CSAGRLENTEAFF. CDR3 sequence (DNA): TGCAGCGCAGGACGGCTCGAGAACACTGAAGCTTTCTTT.

The rearrangement uses TRBV9 and TRBJ2-5; maybe TRBD2 (6 bases). V shed 0 bases and J shed 5 bases, with 14 bases lying between them. Germline V gene lookup returns CDR1 SGDLS and CDR2 YYNGEE. The CDR3 has 15 amino acids. CDR3 bases: TGTGCCAGCAGCGTAGCCAGGAGGGCGGTGGAGACCCAGTACTTC. Translation: CASSVARRAVETQYF.

The chain joins TRBV5-5 to TRBJ2-7; tentative D call: TRBD1 (6 bases). The CDR3 extends over 17 amino acids. V lost 0 bases to trimming and J lost 4 bases, with 20 bases between them. The V gene's germline CDR1 is SGHKS and CDR2 YYEKEE (reference sequence). The CDR3 is CASSLDRVGFSVYEQYF. The CDR3 nucleotides are TGTGCCAGCAGCTTGGACAGGGTTGGATTCTCAGTTTACGAGCAGTACTTC.

The chain uses TRBV6-2 or TRBV6-3 and TRBJ2-7; perhaps TRBD1 as D (5 bases). The CDR3 is 15 amino acids. Trimming removed 2 bases at V and 2 bases at J, with 13 bases between. Looked up from germline, CDR1 is MNHEY and CDR2 is SVGEGT. CDR3 coding DNA: TGTGCCAGCAGTTACCTTTCCGACAGTACCTACGAGCAGTACTTC. Its protein product is CASSYLSDSTYEQYF.

This clone appeared many times. The chain couples TRBV7-9 to TRBJ2-7; 11 nucleotides align to TRBD1. This CDR3 is built from 17 residues. The ends lost 4 bases at V and 1 base at J; junction bases unmatched: 9. Germline-derived CDR1 and CDR2 are SEHNR and FQNEAQ (reference sequence). CDR3 residues: CASSSHRTGGLSYEQYF. CDR3 sequence (DNA): TGTGCCAGCAGCTCCCACCGGACAGGGGGCTTATCCTACGAGCAGTACTTC.

The rearrangement links TRBV7-9 to TRBJ1-1; no clear D gene. Germline assignment: CDR1 SEHNR and CDR2 FQNEAQ (reference sequence). The CDR3 runs 13 residues. The V and J ends lost 10 bases and 1 base respectively, with 13 bases between them. CDR3 coding DNA: TGTGCCACCCGCCGGGGATCGAACACTGAAGCTTTCTTT. Translation: CATRRGSNTEAFF.

The table lists this clone with many counts. This chain joins TRBV4-3 and TRBJ2-6; D is ambiguous. This CDR3 spans 16 amino acids. V lost 1 base and J lost 4, with 11 bases in between. From germline, CDR1 is LGHNA and CDR2 YSLEER. The CDR3 sequence: CASSQAGVSGANVLTF. The CDR3 region has the DNA TGCGCCAGCAGCCAAGCCGGCGTCTCCGGGGCCAACGTCCTGACTTTC.

V and J are TRBV5-8 and TRBJ2-4, with 11 bases fitting TRBD2. Trimming removed 4 bases from V and 0 bases from J; junction bases left unmatched: 12. The germline V gene encodes CDR1 SGHTS and CDR2 YDEGEE. CDR3 length: 19 residues. CDR3 bases: TGTGCCAGCAGCCACCGGGCTAGCGGGGGGCGTCTAGCCAAAAACATTCAGTACTTC. It is translated as CASSHRASGGRLAKNIQYF.

The rearrangement uses TRBV6-5 and TRBJ2-7, with D tentatively TRBD1 or TRBD2 (5 bases each). The V gene's germline CDR1 is MNHEY and CDR2 SVGAGI. Trimming stripped 7 bases from V and 7 bases from J, with 20 bases between. The CDR3 spans 14 residues. The CDR3 loop is CASTQRGTTREQYF. Written as DNA, the CDR3 is TGTGCCAGCACCCAGAGGGGTACCACCCGGGAGCAGTACTTC.

The chain carries TRBV6-5 and TRBJ1-2, with no clear D. The length of the CDR3 is 12 residues. Trimming stripped 0 bases from V and 8 bases from J, with 7 bases between. Germline V gene sequence: CDR1 MNHEY, CDR2 SVGAGI. The CDR3 region has the DNA TGTGCCAGCAGTTACTCGATGGCCGGCTACACCTTC. Protein product: CASSYSMAGYTF.

The V and J genes are TRBV6-2 or TRBV6-3 and TRBJ2-3; 7 bases match TRBD2. This CDR3 has 14 residues. The J segment lost 3 bases and the V segment lost 5 bases, leaving 5 bases of the junction unmatched. Germline V CDR1 and CDR2: MNHEY, SVGEGT. CDR3 residues: CASSPSGETDTQYF. CDR3 bases: TGTGCCAGCAGTCCCAGCGGGGAGACAGATACGCAGTATTTT.

This sequence joins TRBV4-3 and TRBJ1-2; TRBD1 agrees at 7 bases. V was clipped by 2 bases and J by 3 bases; unmatched bases: 3. The length of the CDR3 is 14 residues. Germline lookup yields CDR1 LGHNA and CDR2 YSLEER. CDR3: CASSQYRGDYGYTF. The CDR3 DNA reads TGCGCCAGCAGCCAATACAGGGGTGACTATGGCTACACCTTC.

The CDR3 here is CASKGPGGAGYTEAFF. In DNA, the CDR3 is TGTGCCAGCAAAGGCCCGGGGGGCGCGGGGTACACTGAAGCTTTCTTT. This chain connects TRBV6-4 to TRBJ1-1; perhaps TRBD1 as D (6 bases). Trimming pared 7 bases from V and 3 bases from J, leaving 21 bases between. Germline CDR1 and CDR2: MRHNA and SNTAGT. The CDR3 is 16 residues long.

V and J are TRBV19 and TRBJ2-1; D remains ambiguous. This CDR3 spans 16 amino acids. CDR1 and CDR2 (germline): LNHDA, SQIVND (reference sequence). V lost 1 base, J lost 0 bases, and 10 bases lay in between. This CDR3 is CASSIVWGSSYNEQFF. For the CDR3, the DNA is TGTGCCAGTAGTATAGTGTGGGGAAGCTCCTACAATGAGCAGTTCTTC.

V usage is TRBV5-1 and J usage is TRBJ2-3; 7 bases are a match to TRBD2. The V gene end was trimmed by 0 bases and the J gene end by 1 base; junction bases not matched to a gene: 11. The germline CDR1 and CDR2 sequences are SGHRS and YFSETQ. The CDR3 is 18 amino acids. The CDR3 is CASSLELWGGGGTDTQYF. In DNA, the CDR3 is TGCGCCAGCAGCTTGGAACTCTGGGGCGGGGGAGGCACAGATACGCAGTATTTT. Variable domain in full (rest from reference TRBV5-1 and TRBJ2-3): KAGVTQTPRYLIKTRGQQVTLSCSPISGHRSVSWYQQTPGQGLQFLFEYFSETQRNKGNFPGRFSGRQFSNSRSEMNVSTLELGDSALYLCASSLELWGGGGTDTQYFGPGTRLTVL.

The V gene is TRBV27, the J gene TRBJ2-1; D is perhaps TRBD1 (6 bases). The V end was cut by 3 bases, the J end by 4 bases, with 7 bases between. The germline gives CDR1 MNHEY, CDR2 SMNVEV (reference sequence). CDR3 size: 13 residues. The CDR3 coding sequence is TGTGCCAGCAGTTTGCAGGGGTACAATGAGCAGTTCTTC. Translation gives CASSLQGYNEQFF.

The chain links TRBV4-3 to TRBJ1-1; D possibly corresponds to TRBD1 (5 bases). The CDR3 length is 17 residues. V dropped 3 bases and J dropped 1 base, with 18 bases sitting between them. Germline CDR1 LGHNA, CDR2 YSLEER. The CDR3 sequence: CASSQPETDWGNTEAFF. The DNA for the CDR3 is TGCGCCAGCAGCCAGCCCGAGACAGACTGGGGGAACACTGAAGCTTTCTTT.

This chain uses TRBV9 with TRBJ2-7; TRBD1 matches 10 bases. The CDR3 consists of 15 residues. Germline CDR1 reads SGDLS; CDR2 reads YYNGEE. With V trimmed by 3 bases and J by 5 bases, 8 bases remained unmatched. CDR3: CASSAEGDRGDEQYF. In DNA form, the CDR3 reads TGTGCCAGCAGCGCGGAGGGGGACAGGGGCGACGAGCAGTACTTC. The entire variable domain, with the rest obtained from reference TRBV9 and TRBJ2-7, is as follows: DSGVTQTPKHLITATGQRVTLRCSPRSGDLSVYWYQQSLDQGLQFLIQYYNGEERAKGNILERFSAQQFPDLHSELNLSSLELGDSALYFCASSAEGDRGDEQYFGPGTRLTVT.

The genes are TRBV19 and TRBJ2-1; D is unclear. Trimming cost V 5 bases and J 12 bases, with 17 bases left between them. Germline CDR1 reads LNHDA; CDR2 reads SQIVND (reference sequence). This CDR3 comprises 13 residues. The CDR3 loop reads CASSLGYSGGQFF. The CDR3 region has the DNA TGTGCCAGTAGTTTAGGGTATTCTGGTGGGCAGTTCTTC. Full variable domain (missing parts from reference TRBV19 and TRBJ2-1): DGGITQSPKYLFRKEGQNVTLSCEQNLNHDAMYWYRQDPGQGLRLIYYSQIVNDFQKGDIAEGYSVSREKKESFPLTVTSAQKNPTAFYLCASSLGYSGGQFFGPGTRLTVL.

The genes are TRBV1 and TRBJ2-7; no DNA check was done on the table's D call, TRBD2. TRBV1 is classified as a pseudogene. The CDR3 is made up of 16 amino acids. The CDR3: CTSSRRLAGHPYEQYF. The CDR3 DNA is TGCACCAGCAGCCGCCGCTTAGCGGGGCATCCCTACGAGCAGTACTTC.

The chain combines TRBV7-2 with TRBJ2-7, with 8 bases identical to TRBD2. This CDR3 is 13 amino acids long. CDR1 is SGHTA and CDR2 is FQGNSA in the germline V gene. V was pared by 8 bases and J by 2 bases, with 5 bases of the junction left unmatched. The CDR3 nucleotides are TGTGCCAGCGGGAGCGGGGGACCCTACGAGCAGTACTTC. It specifies CASGSGGPYEQYF.

This rearrangement joins TRBV7-9 to TRBJ1-6; D not certain. This CDR3 spans 12 amino acids. Trimming cost V 3 bases and J 9 bases, with 6 bases left between them. Germline V gene sequence: CDR1 SEHNR, CDR2 FQNEAQ (reference sequence). The CDR3 nucleotides are TGTGCCAGCAGCTTGGAAAGTTCACCCCTCCACTTT. This sequence encodes CASSLESSPLHF.

This chain joins TRBV27 and TRBJ2-7; no firm D call. V was clipped by 3 bases and J by 4 bases, with 10 bases between them. This CDR3 region has 13 residues. The V gene's germline CDR1 is MNHEY and CDR2 SMNVEV (reference sequence). The CDR3 coding sequence is TGTGCCAGCAGTTTGGGCAGGTGGTACGAGCAGTACTTC. Translating it yields CASSLGRWYEQYF.

There are a few counts of this clone. Other DNA variants within this sample encode the same CDR3. The rearrangement uses TRBV5-6 and TRBJ2-7; D is undetermined. Trimming removed 2 bases from V and 5 bases from J, with 5 bases in between. The CDR3 consists of 11 residues. The germline gives CDR1 SGHDT, CDR2 YYEEEE. The CDR3 spells CASSLGHEQYF. As DNA, the CDR3 is TGTGCCAGCAGCTTAGGGCACGAGCAGTACTTC.

The rearrangement uses TRBV5-6 and TRBJ2-1, with TRBD1 identical over 8 bases. This CDR3 is built from 11 residues. Per germline, CDR1 SGHDT and CDR2 YYEEEE. V gave up 3 bases and J gave up 12 bases; unmatched junction bases: 2. The CDR3 region has the DNA TGTGCCAGCAGCTATGGACAGGGGCAGTTCTTC. Protein sequence: CASSYGQGQFF.

This clone was seen only once. The rearrangement joins TRBV5-1 to TRBJ1-2, with D uncertain. Germline CDR1 and CDR2: SGHRS and YFSETQ. The CDR3 spans 13 residues. V lost 0 bases, J lost 4 bases, and 7 bases lay in between. In DNA, the CDR3 is TGCGCCAGCAGCTTGGTGGAGGGCTATGGCTACACCTTC. Amino acids: CASSLVEGYGYTF.

This chain joins TRBV27 and TRBJ1-2; unclear D gene. V lost 6 bases, J lost 4 bases, and 12 bases lay in between. There are 13 residues in the CDR3. The germline V gene encodes CDR1 MNHEY and CDR2 SMNVEV (reference sequence). CDR3 sequence reads: CASSRTPPYGYTF. Here the CDR3 DNA reads TGTGCCAGCAGCCGAACCCCCCCCTATGGCTACACCTTC.

This clone is medium-sized. The chain is built from TRBV7-9 and TRBJ1-5; unclear D gene. Between the trimmed V and J ends, which lost 6 bases and 2 bases, there was a span of 14 bases. Germline CDR1 and CDR2: SEHNR and FQNEAQ (reference sequence). The CDR3 has 15 residues. The chain's CDR3 is CASSPTSAGNQPQHF. The CDR3, as DNA: TGTGCCAGCAGTCCCACTTCGGCCGGCAATCAGCCCCAGCATTTT.

V is TRBV27 and J is TRBJ2-5; TRBD1 matches 12 bases. The germline V gene encodes CDR1 MNHEY and CDR2 SMNVEV (reference sequence). V dropped 5 bases and J dropped 0; count of bases not matched to a gene: 7. This CDR3 comprises 17 residues. CDR3 sequence reads: CASSAGQGAMYQETQYF. The CDR3 coding sequence is TGTGCCAGCAGTGCGGGACAGGGGGCTATGTACCAAGAGACCCAGTACTTC.

This clone has a single count. This chain joins TRBV7-6 and TRBJ1-1; D unclear. CDR3 length equals 14 residues. The V gene's germline CDR1 is SGHVS and CDR2 FNYEAQ. V lost 3 bases to trimming and J lost 5 bases, with 13 bases between them. The CDR3, as DNA: TGTGCCAGCAGCTTTGGGGTCGTGGGAACTGAAGCTTTCTTT. Protein product: CASSFGVVGTEAFF.